Shown below are 24 T cell receptor beta chains from a single sample sequenced in a study of CD8 T cells in Susac syndrome. The RNA input was about 0.5 to 1 ug, and it was reverse transcribed with random hexamers. TCRdb ran MiXCR on the immunoSEQ multiplex PCR reads and lists one entry per CDR3 protein. Of about 300,000 distinct CDR3 sequences in the sample, approximately 85% were seen once. The sequencing sample was made of CD8+ T cells from PBMCs. All receptors derive from a human donor with multiple sclerosis.

This sequence joins TRBV5-1 and TRBJ2-1, with D perhaps TRBD2 (6 bases). This CDR3 comprises 15 residues. CDR1 is SGHRS and CDR2 is YFSETQ in the germline V gene. V lost 5 bases and J 2 bases, leaving 14 bases between the germline ends. CDR3 bases: TGCGCCAGCAGGCAATCCGGGAGTACCTACAATGAGCAGTTCTTC. It encodes CASRQSGSTYNEQFF.

In its sample, this clonotype was seen a few times. J is TRBJ2-4 and V is TRBV5-1; 11 nucleotides align to TRBD1. CDR3 length: 15 amino acids. J lost 5 bases, V lost 0 bases, and 1 base had no gene match. CDR1 SGHRS and CDR2 YFSETQ come from the germline V gene. This chain's CDR3 is CASSLGTGGENIQYF. The CDR3 nucleotides are TGCGCCAGCAGCTTGGGGACAGGGGGCGAAAACATTCAGTACTTC.

The chain links TRBV15 to TRBJ2-2; possible D gene TRBD1, 5 bases. Deletions cut 0 bases from V and 4 bases from J, with 12 bases between. This CDR3 comprises 16 residues. Germline V CDR1 and CDR2: LNHNV, YYDKDF (reference sequence). The CDR3 sequence is CATSRDRGTGTGELFF. CDR3 sequence (DNA): TGTGCCACCAGCAGAGATCGCGGAACAGGCACCGGGGAGCTGTTTTTT.

The rearrangement joins TRBV27 to TRBJ1-5; no clear D gene. Trimming stripped 3 bases from V and 7 bases from J, with 10 bases between. This CDR3 region has 13 residues. CDR1 is MNHEY, CDR2 SMNVEV, per germline (reference sequence). CDR3 residues: CASSFGGQQPQHF. CDR3 sequence (DNA): TGTGCCAGCAGTTTTGGAGGCCAACAGCCCCAGCATTTT.

In its sample, this clonotype was seen once. The chain couples TRBV20-1 to TRBJ2-7; weak D call: TRBD2 (5 bases). The CDR3 has 14 amino acids. Germline V gene lookup returns CDR1 DFQATT and CDR2 SNEGSKA (reference sequence). The CDR3 DNA follows: TGCAGAGTCCCGCCGCTTGCGGGCAGCTACGAGCAGTACTTC. Translation: CRVPPLAGSYEQYF.

J is TRBJ2-2 and V is TRBV9; D not certain. CDR3 length: 17 residues. Per germline, CDR1 SGDLS and CDR2 YYNGEE. The V gene lost 2 bases and the J gene lost 0 bases, with 14 bases spanning the gap. The CDR3: CASSVRSWGTNTGELFF. The CDR3 bases are TGTGCCAGCAGCGTTAGGTCGTGGGGAACGAACACCGGGGAGCTGTTTTTT.

The chain combines TRBV28 with TRBJ1-1; D ambiguous. The CDR3 has 12 amino acids. Between the trimmed V and J ends, which lost 10 bases and 0 bases, there was a span of 9 bases. In germline, CDR1 is MDHEN, CDR2 SYDVKM. The CDR3 DNA reads as TGTGCCACGTCGGTGGTGAACACTGAAGCTTTCTTT. Amino acid sequence: CATSVVNTEAFF.

This clonotype was seen only once. J is TRBJ2-6 and V is TRBV7-9; 9 bases are a match to TRBD2. Germline CDR1 reads SEHNR; CDR2 reads FQNEAQ (reference sequence). The junction had 8 bases not matched to a gene; V was cut back by 5 bases and J by 0 bases. This CDR3 comprises 18 residues. The DNA for the CDR3 is TGTGCCAGCAGCACCGGACTAGCGCGAATCTCTGGGGCCAACGTCCTGACTTTC. Protein sequence: CASSTGLARISGANVLTF.

The chain couples TRBV4-1 to TRBJ2-2; D unresolved. The CDR3 runs to 11 residues. V was shortened by 3 bases and J by 6 bases, with 2 bases between the two germline ends. Germline lookup yields CDR1 MGHRA and CDR2 YSYEKL. CDR3 nucleotides: TGCGCCAGCAGCCATGCCGGGGAGCTGTTTTTT. Translation gives CASSHAGELFF.

This chain joins TRBV9 and TRBJ2-5; possible D gene TRBD2, 6 bases. Between the trimmed V and J ends, which lost 4 bases and 5 bases, there was a span of 27 bases. Per the germline V gene, CDR1 is SGDLS and CDR2 is YYNGEE. The CDR3 sequence is 18 residues long. CDR3 protein: CASSPSTEEGPTGETQYF. The CDR3 DNA follows: TGTGCCAGCAGCCCTTCGACGGAGGAGGGCCCAACGGGGGAGACCCAGTACTTC. The full variable domain, in which reference TRBV9 and TRBJ2-5 provide the parts outside the CDR3, is DSGVTQTPKHLITATGQRVTLRCSPRSGDLSVYWYQQSLDQGLQFLIQYYNGEERAKGNILERFSAQQFPDLHSELNLSSLELGDSALYFCASSPSTEEGPTGETQYFGPGTRLLVL.

In this sample, this clonotype turned up once. The CDR3 DNA is TGCGCCAGCAGCCTGCGAACGGGGACAGCGAACACTGAAGCTTTCTTT. Protein product: CASSLRTGTANTEAFF. The chain combines TRBV4-3 with TRBJ1-1; 7 bases are a match to TRBD1. There are 16 residues in the CDR3. J gave up 1 base and V 4 bases, and 9 bases lay outside the gene matches. Germline V gene lookup returns CDR1 LGHNA and CDR2 YSLEER.

The rearrangement uses TRBV28 and TRBJ2-1; D unclear. The CDR3 is made up of 14 amino acids. The germline CDR1 and CDR2 sequences are MDHEN and SYDVKM. V was clipped by 6 bases and J by 2 bases, with 11 bases between them. CDR3 DNA sequence: TGTGCCAGCAGGAAAAGGAACCCCTACAATGAGCAGTTCTTC. The encoded protein is CASRKRNPYNEQFF. Together with reference TRBV28 and TRBJ2-1, the CDR3 gives the full variable domain: DVKVTQSSRYLVKRTGEKVFLECVQDMDHENMFWYRQDPGLGLRLIYFSYDVKMKEKGDIPEGYSVSREKKERFSLILESASTNQTSMYLCASRKRNPYNEQFFGPGTRLTVL.

The chain links TRBV9 to TRBJ2-1; maybe TRBD1 (7 bases). Trimming took off 4 bases at V and 9 bases at J, with 20 bases between the two ends. The germline V gene encodes CDR1 SGDLS and CDR2 YYNGEE. This CDR3 comprises 15 residues. The CDR3 DNA is TGTGCCAGCAGCCCGCAGGGGGGATCGGGGAGTGAGCAGTTCTTC. Its translation is CASSPQGGSGSEQFF. Together with reference TRBV9 and TRBJ2-1, the CDR3 gives the full variable domain: DSGVTQTPKHLITATGQRVTLRCSPRSGDLSVYWYQQSLDQGLQFLIQYYNGEERAKGNILERFSAQQFPDLHSELNLSSLELGDSALYFCASSPQGGSGSEQFFGPGTRLTVL.

This clonotype was counted once. This sequence joins TRBV10-2 and TRBJ2-3; D unclear. In germline, CDR1 is WSHSY, CDR2 SAAADI. V was clipped by 2 bases and J by 3 bases, with 9 bases between them. This CDR3 comprises 14 residues. The DNA of the CDR3 is TGCGCCAGCAGTGAGATCAGTCTTACAGATACGCAGTATTTT. The encoded protein is CASSEISLTDTQYF.

The chain carries TRBV10-3 and TRBJ2-1, with TRBD2 as a possible D gene (6 bases). V was clipped by 5 bases and J by 7 bases, with 24 bases between them. Germline V gene sequence: CDR1 ENHRY, CDR2 SYGVKD. CDR3 length equals 17 residues. The CDR3 DNA is TGTGCCATCAGTCTACCGGCATCGGAGGGCCAGGGAAATGAGCAGTTCTTC. It specifies CAISLPASEGQGNEQFF.

Here the CDR3 reads CSARDHQGLDTEAFF. Here the CDR3 DNA reads TGCAGTGCTAGAGATCATCAGGGGTTGGACACTGAAGCTTTCTTT. V is TRBV20-1 and J is TRBJ1-1, with D tentatively TRBD1 (6 bases). CDR3 size: 15 residues. V lost 0 bases and J lost 3, with 14 bases in between. Germline V gene sequence: CDR1 DFQATT, CDR2 SNEGSKA (reference sequence).

This clonotype was seen a single time. The chain is built from TRBV12-5 and TRBJ2-3, with D perhaps TRBD2 (5 bases). V lost 3 bases, J lost 4 bases, and 20 bases lay in between. The CDR3 is 17 amino acids. Germline CDR1 reads LGHNT; CDR2 reads FRNRAP. CDR3 DNA: TGTGCTAGTGGTTTAACCACCTCCTCATTAGCGCCAGATACGCAGTATTTT. Residues: CASGLTTSSLAPDTQYF.

This sequence joins TRBV28 and TRBJ1-4; TRBD1 matches 7 bases. The CDR3 contains 15 residues. From germline, CDR1 is MDHEN and CDR2 SYDVKM. V was clipped by 3 bases and J by 7 bases; unmatched bases: 8. For the CDR3, the DNA is TGTGCCAGCAGTTTGACAGGGAGCGGGAGTGAAAAACTGTTTTTT. Its protein is CASSLTGSGSEKLFF.

V is TRBV6-4 and J is TRBJ2-3; 8 nucleotides match TRBD1. There are 16 residues in the CDR3. Germline V gene data show CDR1 as MRHNA and CDR2 as SNTAGT. V lost 2 bases and J lost 9; bases outside the gene matches: 13. DNA of the CDR3: TGTGCCAGCAGTGACAGGACGGGACAGGCCTACCAAACGCAGTATTTT. The encoded protein is CASSDRTGQAYQTQYF.

V and J are TRBV6-5 and TRBJ2-7, with 7 bases matching TRBD2. The CDR3 loop spans 14 amino acids. CDR1 is MNHEY, CDR2 SVGAGI, per germline. The V segment lost 8 bases and the J segment 4 bases; nucleotides outside the gene matches: 11. CDR3 DNA: TGTGCCAGCGGGTTAGCTATCGGGGGGTACGAGCAGTACTTC. Translating it yields CASGLAIGGYEQYF.

The V and J genes are TRBV4-3 and TRBJ2-5, with D tentatively TRBD1 or TRBD2 (6 bases each). The CDR3 totals 14 residues. In germline, CDR1 is LGHNA, CDR2 YSLEER. Trimming took 4 bases from V and 4 from J, leaving 13 bases between them. DNA for the CDR3: TGCGCCAGCAGCCTCGGCGGAGGGGGAGAGACCCAGTACTTC. Protein sequence: CASSLGGGGETQYF.

This chain connects TRBV29-1 to TRBJ2-1; 9 bases match TRBD2. V lost 7 bases to trimming and J lost 8 bases; unmatched junction nucleotides: 15. Looked up from germline, CDR1 is SQVTM and CDR2 is ANQGSEA. The CDR3 runs to 15 residues. CDR3 sequence reads: CSARVGREGFHEQFF. As DNA, the CDR3 is TGCAGCGCAAGGGTGGGGCGGGAGGGATTCCATGAGCAGTTCTTC.

The chain carries TRBV7-9 and TRBJ1-4; D not certain. The CDR3 is made up of 17 amino acids. Per germline, CDR1 SEHNR and CDR2 FQNEAQ (reference sequence). V was shortened by 5 bases and J by 0 bases, with 16 bases between the two germline ends. CDR3 bases: TGTGCCAGCAGCCCCCCTTTATTTGGCACAACTAATGAAAAACTGTTTTTT. Its protein is CASSPPLFGTTNEKLFF.

V gene TRBV6-5 combines with J gene TRBJ1-3, with TRBD1 as a possible D gene (5 bases). This CDR3 spans 14 amino acids. V lost 4 bases to trimming and J lost 4 bases, with 11 bases between them. Germline-derived CDR1 and CDR2 are MNHEY and SVGAGI. For the CDR3, the DNA is TGTGCCAGCAGTTCCTGGGACCGAGGAAACACCATATATTTT. This encodes CASSSWDRGNTIYF.